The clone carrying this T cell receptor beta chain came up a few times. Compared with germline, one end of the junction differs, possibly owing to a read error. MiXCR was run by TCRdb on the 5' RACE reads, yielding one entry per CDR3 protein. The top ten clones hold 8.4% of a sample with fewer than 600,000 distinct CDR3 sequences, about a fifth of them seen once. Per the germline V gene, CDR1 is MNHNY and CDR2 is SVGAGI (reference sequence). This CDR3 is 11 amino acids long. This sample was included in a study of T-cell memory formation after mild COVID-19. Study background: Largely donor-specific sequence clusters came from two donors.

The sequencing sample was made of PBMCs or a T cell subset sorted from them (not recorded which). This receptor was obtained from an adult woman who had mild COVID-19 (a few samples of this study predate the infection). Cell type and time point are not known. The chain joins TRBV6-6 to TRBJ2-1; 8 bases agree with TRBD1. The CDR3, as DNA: TGTGCCAGCAGTTTGGACAGGGAATTGCTCTTC. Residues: CASSLDRELLF.